The 9 T cell receptor beta chains below were found in one sample sequenced in a study of beta chain features in type 1 diabetes. Expressed TCRB transcripts were sequenced, since all the RNA that had been isolated was reverse transcribed. Produced via immunoSEQ multiplex PCR; TCRdb's table is partial and in-frame only. The table lists approximately 300,000 clones, roughly 9.6% of them singletons. Sequencing was performed on naive CD4+ T cells from blood. Receptor source: a woman in her twenties or thirties in good health.

This clone was detected only a few times. The chain combines TRBV30 with TRBJ2-3; TRBD2 matches 8 bases. CDR3 size: 15 residues. V shed 2 bases and J 3 bases; nucleotides not matched to a gene: 7. Germline V gene data show CDR1 as GTSNPN and CDR2 as SVGIG (reference sequence). This chain's CDR3 is CAWSTLAGWTDTQYF. Written as DNA, the CDR3 is TGTGCCTGGAGTACTCTAGCGGGTTGGACAGATACGCAGTATTTT.

V is TRBV28 and J is TRBJ1-1; D not certain. The length of the CDR3 is 13 residues. The V end lost 3 bases, the J end lost 4 bases, and 9 bases lay between the germline ends. Germline V lookup: CDR1 MDHEN, CDR2 SYDVKM. CDR3 amino acids: CASSFVGVTEAFF. The CDR3 DNA reads TGTGCCAGCAGTTTTGTGGGCGTCACTGAAGCTTTCTTT. Full variable domain (rest looked up from reference TRBV28 and TRBJ1-1): DVKVTQSSRYLVKRTGEKVFLECVQDMDHENMFWYRQDPGLGLRLIYFSYDVKMKEKGDIPEGYSVSREKKERFSLILESASTNQTSMYLCASSFVGVTEAFFGQGTRLTVV.

This clone was counted a few times. This chain links TRBV18 with TRBJ2-7; 8 nucleotides align to TRBD1. Unmatched junction bases numbered 7, after V lost 3 bases and J lost 6 bases. CDR3 length: 14 residues. Per the germline V gene, CDR1 is KGHSH and CDR2 is LQKENI. The CDR3 protein is CASSPDSGQGEQYF. For the CDR3, the DNA is TGTGCCAGCTCACCTGACTCCGGACAGGGCGAGCAGTACTTC.

This clone was seen a few times. The genes are TRBV6-5 and TRBJ2-3; the match to TRBD2 covers 8 bases. Germline V gene data show CDR1 as MNHEY and CDR2 as SVGAGI. V lost 6 bases to trimming and J lost 4 bases; unmatched junction nucleotides: 9. The CDR3 has 15 residues. The CDR3 DNA is TGTGCCAGCAGGAGGTCCGGGGGGGTATCAGATACGCAGTATTTT. This sequence encodes CASRRSGGVSDTQYF.

This sequence joins TRBV15 and TRBJ2-7; TRBD2 matches 11 bases. Trimming took 0 bases from V and 4 from J; bases not matched to a gene: 5. CDR1 and CDR2 from the germline V gene are LNHNV and YYDKDF (reference sequence). CDR3 size: 16 residues. The CDR3 here is CATSRDLAGGRYEQYF. The CDR3, as DNA: TGTGCCACCAGCAGAGATTTAGCGGGAGGGAGGTACGAGCAGTACTTC.

This clone was counted a few times. The chain combines TRBV28 with TRBJ2-5, with 8 positions matching TRBD2. V was pared by 2 bases and J by 9 bases, with 5 bases of the junction left unmatched. The CDR3 consists of 13 residues. The germline CDR1 and CDR2 sequences are MDHEN and SYDVKM. The CDR3, as DNA: TGTGCCAGCAGTTTACCCAGCGGGAGCCCCCAGTACTTC. Its protein product is CASSLPSGSPQYF.

This clone was observed a handful of times. The chain carries TRBV5-1 and TRBJ2-5, with 9 bases aligning to TRBD2. The CDR3 runs to 16 residues. From germline, CDR1 is SGHRS and CDR2 YFSETQ. V was clipped by 1 base and J by 5 bases; unmatched bases: 9. CDR3 nucleotides: TGCGCCAGCAGCTTGACCCCGGGACTAGCCGGCGAGACCCAGTACTTC. This sequence encodes CASSLTPGLAGETQYF.

The chain is built from TRBV18 and TRBJ2-7; 8 bases are a match to TRBD1. Losses at the gene ends were 1 base for V and 4 bases for J; bases not matched to a gene: 12. Germline V gene lookup returns CDR1 KGHSH and CDR2 LQKENI. The CDR3 totals 17 residues. The CDR3 spells CASSPQWDRFRSYEQYF. The CDR3 DNA reads TGTGCCAGCTCACCACAATGGGACAGGTTCAGGAGTTACGAGCAGTACTTC.

V and J are TRBV5-1 and TRBJ2-1; 16 positions match TRBD2. With 4 bases clipped from V and 8 bases from J, the junction kept 21 bases outside the gene matches. This CDR3 spans 21 amino acids. CDR1 is SGHRS and CDR2 is YFSETQ in the germline V gene. CDR3 protein: CASSARPKGTSGRAGGDEQFF. CDR3 DNA sequence: TGCGCCAGCAGCGCTAGGCCAAAAGGGACTAGCGGGAGGGCCGGGGGAGATGAGCAGTTCTTC.